This T cell receptor (beta chain) was found in a study of control samples from healthy donors and cancer patients (dated by TCRdb to 2018 to 2020). Worth noting for this clone: Its antigen is not yet known. Base-call qualities are not available, and no considerably larger clone is one nucleotide away.

Library generation was performed with the immunoSEQ multiplex PCR assay. The table comes from immuneACCESS by way of TCRdb, which keeps in-frame sequences with V and J called. Part of the clones is missing from these tables; in studies checked, under half for an unresolved V gene and the rest for unknown reasons. The sample data list over 100,000 clones, and 80% to 90% of these were observed just once. The top ten constitute 17% of the sample. At the junction V is shortened by 8 bases and J by 6 bases; bases outside the gene matches: 8. CDR1 and CDR2, per the germline V gene (reference sequence), are LGHDT and YNNKEL. From the cysteine through the phenylalanine, the CDR3 covers 15 amino acids. The kept DNA is CDR3 alone, 45 bases in frame from the first base.

This TCR came from a woman aged 50 to 65 in good health. In this chain, TRBV3-1 (or the pseudogene TRBV3-2) is recombined with TRBJ2-3, and TRBD2 matches 13 of the central bases. The sequenced sample was blood. The DNA is as follows: TGTGCCAGCCGGTGGACTAGCGGGAGAGGCGATACGCAGTATTTT. It encodes CASRWTSGRGDTQYF.